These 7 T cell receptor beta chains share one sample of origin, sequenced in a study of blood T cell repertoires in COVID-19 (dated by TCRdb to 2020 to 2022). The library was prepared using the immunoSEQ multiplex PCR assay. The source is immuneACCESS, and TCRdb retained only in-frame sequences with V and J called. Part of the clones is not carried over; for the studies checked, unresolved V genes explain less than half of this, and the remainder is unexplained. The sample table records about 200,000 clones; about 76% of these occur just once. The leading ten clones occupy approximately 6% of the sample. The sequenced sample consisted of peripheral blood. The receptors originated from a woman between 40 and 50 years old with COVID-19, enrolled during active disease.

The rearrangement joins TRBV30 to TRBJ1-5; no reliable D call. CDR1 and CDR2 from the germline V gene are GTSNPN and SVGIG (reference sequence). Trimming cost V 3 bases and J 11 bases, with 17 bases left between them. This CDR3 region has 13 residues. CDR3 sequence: CAWSRVESAAQHF. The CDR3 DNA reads TGTGCCTGGAGCCGGGTCGAGTCGGCAGCCCAGCATTTT.

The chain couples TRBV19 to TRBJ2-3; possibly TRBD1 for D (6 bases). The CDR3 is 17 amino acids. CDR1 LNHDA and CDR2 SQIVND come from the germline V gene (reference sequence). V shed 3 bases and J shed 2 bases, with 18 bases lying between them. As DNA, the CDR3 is TGTGCCAGTAGTATGAGGCGAGGACAGCGATACACAGATACGCAGTATTTT. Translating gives CASSMRRGQRYTDTQYF. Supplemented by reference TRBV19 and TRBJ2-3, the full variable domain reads DGGITQSPKYLFRKEGQNVTLSCEQNLNHDAMYWYRQDPGQGLRLIYYSQIVNDFQKGDIAEGYSVSREKKESFPLTVTSAQKNPTAFYLCASSMRRGQRYTDTQYFGPGTRLTVL.

CDR3 amino acids: CASSPGGRGSPLHF. CDR3 coding DNA: TGTGCCAGCTCACCGGGAGGAAGGGGTTCACCCCTCCACTTT. J is TRBJ1-6 and V is TRBV18; D might be TRBD1 (5 bases). V lost 3 bases, J lost 9 bases, and 12 bases lay in between. The CDR3 spans 14 residues. Germline-derived CDR1 and CDR2 are KGHSH and LQKENI. The whole variable domain, remainder taken from reference TRBV18 and TRBJ1-6, is NAGVMQNPRHLVRRRGQEARLRCSPMKGHSHVYWYRQLPEEGLKFMVYLQKENIIDESGMPKERFSAEFPKEGPSILRIQQVVRGDSAAYFCASSPGGRGSPLHFGNGTRLTVT.

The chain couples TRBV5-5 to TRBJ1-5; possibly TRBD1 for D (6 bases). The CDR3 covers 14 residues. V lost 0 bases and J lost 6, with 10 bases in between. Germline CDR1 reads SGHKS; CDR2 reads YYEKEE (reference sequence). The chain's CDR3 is CASSLAGDIQPQHF. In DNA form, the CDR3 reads TGTGCCAGCAGCTTGGCCGGGGACATTCAGCCCCAGCATTTT.

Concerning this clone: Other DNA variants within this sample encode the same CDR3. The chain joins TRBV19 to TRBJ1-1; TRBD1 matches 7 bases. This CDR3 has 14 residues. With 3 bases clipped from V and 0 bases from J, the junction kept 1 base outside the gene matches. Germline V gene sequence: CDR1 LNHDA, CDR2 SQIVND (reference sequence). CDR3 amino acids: CASSIDRVNTEAFF. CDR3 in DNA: TGTGCCAGTAGTATCGACAGGGTGAACACTGAAGCTTTCTTT.

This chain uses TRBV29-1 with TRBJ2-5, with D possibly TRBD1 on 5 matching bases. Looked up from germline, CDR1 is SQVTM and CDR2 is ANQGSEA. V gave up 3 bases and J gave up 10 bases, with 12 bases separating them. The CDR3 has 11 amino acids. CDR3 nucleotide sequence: TGCAGCGTTGACAGGGTCGCGGACCAGTACTTC. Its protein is CSVDRVADQYF.

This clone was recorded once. This CDR3 reads CASSVSRQGGIQYF. The CDR3 DNA reads as TGTGCCAGCAGCGTTTCTAGGCAGGGGGGCATTCAGTACTTC. V is TRBV9 and J is TRBJ2-4; D may be TRBD1 (7 bases). From germline, CDR1 is SGDLS and CDR2 YYNGEE. Trimming pared 2 bases from V and 9 bases from J, leaving 15 bases between. This CDR3 is built from 14 residues.